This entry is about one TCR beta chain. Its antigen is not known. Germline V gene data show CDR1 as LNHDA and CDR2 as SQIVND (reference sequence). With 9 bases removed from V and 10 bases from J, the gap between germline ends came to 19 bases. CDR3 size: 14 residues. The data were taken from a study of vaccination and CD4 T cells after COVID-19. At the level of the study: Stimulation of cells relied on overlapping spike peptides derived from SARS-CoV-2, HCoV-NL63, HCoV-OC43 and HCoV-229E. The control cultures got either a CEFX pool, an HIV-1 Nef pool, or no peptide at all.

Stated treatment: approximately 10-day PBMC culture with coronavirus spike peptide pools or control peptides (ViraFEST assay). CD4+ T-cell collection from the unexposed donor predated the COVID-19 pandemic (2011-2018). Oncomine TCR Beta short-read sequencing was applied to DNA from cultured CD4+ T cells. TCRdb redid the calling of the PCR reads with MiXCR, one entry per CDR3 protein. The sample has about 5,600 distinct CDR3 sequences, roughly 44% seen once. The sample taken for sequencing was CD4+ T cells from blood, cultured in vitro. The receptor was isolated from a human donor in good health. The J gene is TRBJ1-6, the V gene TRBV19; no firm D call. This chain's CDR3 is CASNPDTFRSPLHF. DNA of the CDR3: TGTGCCAGCAATCCCGACACTTTCAGGTCACCCCTCCACTTT.